This T cell receptor beta chain derives from a study of cytomegalovirus exposure and HLA in healthy donors. With 5 bases removed from V and 0 bases from J, the gap between germline ends came to 17 bases. The CDR3 runs 17 residues. Germline CDR1 SGHVS, CDR2 FNYEAQ. Notes on this clone: Its cognate antigen is unknown.

General study results and limits: Cytomegalovirus association was assigned to about 150 TCR beta chains. In presence/absence analyses, roughly uniform sequencing depth across donors was assumed.

PCR primers comprised 60 Vbeta and 13 Jbeta primers. Here immunoSEQ multiplex PCR was the method, and the copy in TCRdb shows in-frame clones only, minus some. The data hold about 190,000 clones, with 75% to 90% observed a single time. The V and J genes are TRBV7-6 and TRBJ1-3; D uncertain. The clonotype originates from a man between 40 and 49 years old in good health and CMV-seropositive. What was sequenced was PBMCs. DNA of the CDR3: TGTGCCAGCAGCCTTTATGGCGGGTCTCGCTCTGGAAACACCATATATTTT. This sequence encodes CASSLYGGSRSGNTIYF.